The clone carrying this TCR beta chain came up many times. Clones were read by immunoSEQ multiplex PCR, and TCRdb kept only the in-frame ones, dropping some. The sample has about 250,000 clones, around 86% seen once; the top ten hold 15% to 19%. The data were taken from a study of blood T cell repertoires in COVID-19. Recruits, aged about 18 to 100 years, lived in 25 or so US areas. This sequence originates from a man between 18 and 29 years old who had recovered from COVID-19. The source material was PBMCs or T cells enriched from blood (not recorded which).

This CDR3 is CASSLGGGGGSGTQYF. The CDR3 nucleotides read TGTGCCAGCAGCTTAGGAGGTGGCGGGGGGTCTGGTACGCAGTATTTT. The V call is TRBV13, the J call TRBJ2-3; 8 positions match TRBD2. The germline CDR1 and CDR2 sequences are PRHDT and FYEKMQ (reference sequence). Germline trimming cut 0 bases from V and 8 bases from J; bases unmatched to any gene: 10. The CDR3 has 16 residues.